This is a list of T cell receptor beta chains from one sample in a study of CD8 T cells in ankylosing spondylitis. TCRdb processed the 5' RACE reads anew with MiXCR; each CDR3 protein has one entry. The sample lists fewer than 400,000 distinct CDR3 sequences, less than 9.5% seen once, with more than 14% in the top ten. Sequencing input: blood, either unsorted or a sorted T cell fraction (not recorded which). The receptors were gathered from a male donor with ankylosing spondylitis. Both conserved end residues are part of each CDR3. A row's size may be missing; if present it is once, few, many or a size class.

J gene,clone size,CDR3 length,V gene,CDR3 protein
TRBJ1-5,few,16,TRBV7-2,CASSLVMGLRNQPQHF
TRBJ1-2,few,15,TRBV5-1,CASSITGSRDYGYTF
TRBJ2-6,NA,13,TRBV20-1,CSASTGGANVLTF
TRBJ2-5,NA,14,TRBV4-1,CASSQGDREETQYF
TRBJ2-3,NA,14,TRBV29-1,CSVVGTSAGDTQYF
TRBJ1-2,NA,13,TRBV7-9,CASSFYLGYGYTF
TRBJ2-3,many,14,TRBV25-1,CASSGTPPVDTQYF
TRBJ2-7,few,13,TRBV20-1,CSASEQNLLEQYF
TRBJ2-1,few,17,TRBV29-1,CSVEDLRGAGGIHEQFF
TRBJ1-5,NA,14,TRBV24-1,CATSEPGGNQPQHF
TRBJ2-7,NA,14,TRBV10-3,CAISVRDRGYEQYF
TRBJ2-3,few,16,TRBV20-1,CSASPDRVGPTDTQYF
TRBJ2-5,NA,14,TRBV15,CATSRTTGLETQYF
TRBJ2-1,many,15,TRBV12-3/TRBV12-4,CASSSWDRGLDEQFF